One sample yielded the 31 T cell receptor beta chains listed below, sequenced in a study of blood T cell repertoires in COVID-19. Only in-frame clones appear in the TCRdb table, and some are missing; sequencing was by immunoSEQ multiplex PCR. Of approximately 230,000 clones in the sample, 82% were seen once. The sample was PBMCs or T cells enriched from blood (not recorded which). These receptors were collected from a man aged 40-49 years who had recovered from COVID-19.

The chain recombines TRBV13 with TRBJ1-2; 8 nucleotides agree with TRBD1. Looked up from germline, CDR1 is PRHDT and CDR2 is FYEKMQ (reference sequence). This CDR3 is built from 16 residues. V trimming: 5 bases; J trimming: 8 bases; junction bases outside the gene matches: 16. CDR3 DNA sequence: TGTGCCAGCAGCCTCCTCAGGGGGCAGGGTGATAGGGGCTACACCTTC. Protein: CASSLLRGQGDRGYTF.

The V call is TRBV4-1, the J call TRBJ1-2; D not resolved. V lost 3 bases and J 4 bases, leaving 12 bases between the germline ends. The CDR3 contains 14 residues. The germline gives CDR1 MGHRA, CDR2 YSYEKL. In DNA, the CDR3 is TGCGCCAGCAGCCAGAAATTGGGAGGCTATGGCTACACCTTC. Amino acid sequence: CASSQKLGGYGYTF.

The genes are TRBV7-2 and TRBJ1-2; TRBD1 is a possible D gene (5 bases). Germline V gives CDR1 SGHTA, CDR2 FQGNSA. CDR3 length: 13 amino acids. Between the trimmed V and J ends, which lost 4 bases and 3 bases, there was a span of 9 bases. The CDR3: CASSSGGDYGYTF. The CDR3 nucleotides are TGTGCCAGCAGCTCCGGGGGGGACTATGGCTACACCTTC.

The V and J genes are TRBV30 and TRBJ1-4; 7 nucleotides line up with TRBD1. V lost 5 bases to trimming and J lost 7 bases; unmatched junction nucleotides: 16. The V gene's germline CDR1 is GTSNPN and CDR2 SVGIG (reference sequence). The CDR3 contains 16 residues. The CDR3 is CAWDINRQGRSEKLFF. The DNA for the CDR3 is TGTGCCTGGGACATAAATCGACAGGGAAGGAGTGAAAAACTGTTTTTT. The full variable domain, in which reference TRBV30 and TRBJ1-4 provide the parts outside the CDR3, is SQTIHQWPATLVQPVGSPLSLECTVEGTSNPNLYWYRQAAGRGLQLLFYSVGIGQISSEVPQNLSASRPQDRQFILSSKKLLLSDSGFYLCAWDINRQGRSEKLFFGSGTQLSVL.

This clone was counted ten times or more. J is TRBJ1-3 and V is TRBV13, with 7 bases matching TRBD1. V lost 3 bases to trimming and J lost 6 bases; unmatched junction nucleotides: 5. The germline V gene encodes CDR1 PRHDT and CDR2 FYEKMQ (reference sequence). This CDR3 contains 14 residues. CDR3 sequence reads: CASSLYRGENTIYF. The CDR3 DNA sequence: TGTGCCAGCAGCTTGTACAGGGGCGAAAACACCATATATTTT.

J is TRBJ1-2 and V is TRBV6-5; 7 bases agree with TRBD1. V was clipped by 6 bases and J by 2 bases; unmatched bases: 6. The CDR3 has 14 amino acids. Germline CDR1 MNHEY, CDR2 SVGAGI. In DNA form, the CDR3 reads TGTGCCAGCAGGATCCTGACAGGGAACTATGGCTACACCTTC. Encoded protein: CASRILTGNYGYTF.

Of note for this clone: Other DNA sequences in the sample encode the same CDR3. This sequence joins TRBV19 and TRBJ1-1, with D tentatively TRBD1 (5 bases). Trimming removed 9 bases from V and 3 bases from J, with 17 bases in between. The germline CDR1 and CDR2 sequences are LNHDA and SQIVND (reference sequence). This CDR3 region has 14 residues. In DNA, the CDR3 is TGTGCCAGCCTCCCCGACGACAGAGACACTGAAGCTTTCTTT. It encodes CASLPDDRDTEAFF.

This chain connects TRBV7-6 to TRBJ2-3; 14 bases match TRBD2. The germline gives CDR1 SGHVS, CDR2 FNYEAQ. Germline trimming cut 5 bases from V and 5 bases from J; bases unmatched to any gene: 6. The CDR3 consists of 16 residues. The CDR3 DNA sequence: TGTGCCAGCAGCGTACGACTAGCGGGGGGGATAGATACGCAGTATTTT. Residues: CASSVRLAGGIDTQYF.

V and J are TRBV6-5 and TRBJ2-7, with D possibly being TRBD1 (5 bases). The CDR3 runs to 13 residues. V lost 8 bases and J 5 bases, leaving 16 bases between the germline ends. Germline CDR1 reads MNHEY; CDR2 reads SVGAGI. The CDR3 spells CASWQGYSHEQYF. The CDR3 DNA follows: TGTGCCAGCTGGCAGGGCTATAGCCACGAGCAGTACTTC.

This chain uses TRBV19 with TRBJ2-7, with 8 positions matching TRBD1. The CDR3 runs to 14 residues. V shed 5 bases, J shed 2 bases, and the junction held 5 bases outside the gene matches. Per germline, CDR1 LNHDA and CDR2 SQIVND (reference sequence). CDR3 protein: CASSFGTGPYEQYF. The CDR3, as DNA: TGTGCCAGTAGTTTCGGGACAGGTCCCTACGAGCAGTACTTC.

CDR3 in amino acids: CATSNRGTGGKNSPLHF. The CDR3 nucleotides are TGTGCCACCAGCAACCGAGGGACAGGGGGCAAAAATTCACCCCTCCACTTT. The V gene is TRBV15, the J gene TRBJ1-6, with 12 bases aligning to TRBD1. From germline, CDR1 is LNHNV and CDR2 YYDKDF (reference sequence). The CDR3 sequence is 17 residues long. Germline trimming cut 4 bases from V and 7 bases from J; bases unmatched to any gene: 8.

The rearrangement joins TRBV10-3 to TRBJ1-4; possible D gene TRBD1, 5 bases. V dropped 5 bases and J dropped 2 bases, with 15 bases sitting between them. This CDR3 is 16 amino acids long. Per germline, CDR1 ENHRY and CDR2 SYGVKD. For the CDR3, the DNA is TGTGCCATCAGTCGGCAAAAGGGACTGACTAATGAAAAACTGTTTTTT. Amino acid sequence: CAISRQKGLTNEKLFF.

The V gene is TRBV5-1, the J gene TRBJ2-2; tentatively, D is TRBD1 (5 bases). Germline V gives CDR1 SGHRS, CDR2 YFSETQ. The CDR3 contains 14 residues. Deletions cut 0 bases from V and 6 bases from J, with 9 bases between. The DNA for the CDR3 is TGCGCCAGCAGCTTGGACCCCAGGGCCGGGGAGCTGTTTTTT. As protein: CASSLDPRAGELFF.

The chain is built from TRBV28 and TRBJ1-2; tentatively, D is TRBD1 (6 bases). Trimming shortened V by 7 bases and J by 8 bases, and 17 bases separated the two germline ends. CDR1 and CDR2 from the germline V gene are MDHEN and SYDVKM. CDR3 length: 13 residues. CDR3 nucleotides: TGTGCCAGCATACGGGCAGGGGTGAACGGCTACACCTTC. This codes for CASIRAGVNGYTF.

V usage is TRBV20-1 and J usage is TRBJ2-3; D is ambiguous. CDR1 and CDR2 (germline): DFQATT, SNEGSKA (reference sequence). The V end was cut by 3 bases, the J end by 1 base, with 11 bases between. The CDR3 loop spans 14 amino acids. In nucleotides, the CDR3 is TGCAGTGCTAGTCCCCGGGTGGGCACAGATACGCAGTATTTT. Protein sequence: CSASPRVGTDTQYF.

The chain combines TRBV9 with TRBJ2-1, with 9 bases aligning to TRBD2. The CDR3 has 15 residues. CDR1 and CDR2 from the germline V gene are SGDLS and YYNGEE. Trimming took 0 bases from V and 6 from J; bases not matched to a gene: 4. CDR3 region: CASSVGGGGANEQFF. In nucleotides, the CDR3 is TGTGCCAGCAGCGTAGGAGGCGGGGGGGCCAATGAGCAGTTCTTC. Together with reference TRBV9 and TRBJ2-1, the CDR3 gives the full variable domain: DSGVTQTPKHLITATGQRVTLRCSPRSGDLSVYWYQQSLDQGLQFLIQYYNGEERAKGNILERFSAQQFPDLHSELNLSSLELGDSALYFCASSVGGGGANEQFFGPGTRLTVL.

V is TRBV18 and J is TRBJ2-3; D is possibly TRBD2 (6 bases). V was clipped by 0 bases and J by 6 bases, with 16 bases between them. The CDR3 length is 16 residues. CDR1 and CDR2 (germline): KGHSH, LQKENI. The chain's CDR3 is CASSPPGLRSGDTQYF. The CDR3 region has the DNA TGTGCCAGCTCACCACCGGGACTGCGGAGCGGGGATACGCAGTATTTT.

This chain joins TRBV3-1 (or the pseudogene TRBV3-2) and TRBJ1-1; D uncertain. This CDR3 comprises 13 residues. Germline V lookup: CDR1 LGHDT, CDR2 YNNKEL (reference sequence). Trimming removed 1 base from V and 4 bases from J, with 7 bases in between. CDR3 nucleotide sequence: TGTGCCAGCAGCCAAGTTACGGGCACTGAAGCTTTCTTT. Translation gives CASSQVTGTEAFF.

V usage is TRBV6-2 or TRBV6-3 and J usage is TRBJ2-3; 7 nucleotides align to TRBD2. This CDR3 is 20 amino acids long. Germline assignment: CDR1 MNHEY and CDR2 SVGEGT. The junction had 16 bases not matched to a gene; V was cut back by 0 bases and J by 1 base. The CDR3 loop is CASSYSIIRYQRDRTDTQYF. For the CDR3, the DNA is TGTGCCAGCAGTTACTCGATCATTAGATATCAGCGGGATCGCACAGATACGCAGTATTTT.

This chain connects TRBV19 to TRBJ2-7; 13 nucleotides agree with TRBD2. Germline V lookup: CDR1 LNHDA, CDR2 SQIVND (reference sequence). The V and J ends lost 4 bases and 2 bases, in that order; junction bases with no gene match: 5. The CDR3 spans 16 residues. Here the CDR3 reads CASSRTSGGLAYEQYF. The CDR3 nucleotides are TGTGCCAGTAGTAGGACTAGCGGGGGCCTCGCCTACGAGCAGTACTTC.

V gene TRBV9 combines with J gene TRBJ1-5; 9 bases are shared with TRBD1. The germline V gene has CDR1 SGDLS and CDR2 YYNGEE. This CDR3 is built from 16 residues. Germline trimming cut 3 bases from V and 5 bases from J; bases unmatched to any gene: 9. CDR3 sequence reads: CASSAGQGFDDQPQHF. The CDR3 DNA follows: TGTGCCAGCAGCGCCGGACAGGGGTTTGATGATCAGCCCCAGCATTTT.

This clone was recorded a few times. The rearrangement links TRBV3-1 (or the pseudogene TRBV3-2) to TRBJ2-3; perhaps TRBD2 as D (5 bases). The germline V gene has CDR1 LGHDT and CDR2 YNNKEL (reference sequence). V dropped 4 bases and J dropped 3 bases, with 8 bases sitting between them. This CDR3 has 13 residues. In DNA form, the CDR3 reads TGTGCCAGCAGCCTACGGACTACAGATACGCAGTATTTT. Amino acids: CASSLRTTDTQYF.

This chain connects TRBV6-5 to TRBJ2-1, with D possibly matching TRBD2 (5 bases). CDR1 is MNHEY and CDR2 is SVGAGI in the germline V gene. The V end was cut by 6 bases, the J end by 1 base, with 7 bases between. The CDR3 spans 13 residues. CDR3: CASSGVSYNEQFF. CDR3 DNA: TGTGCCAGCAGCGGGGTATCCTACAATGAGCAGTTCTTC.

This rearrangement joins TRBV20-1 to TRBJ1-6; D possibly corresponds to TRBD1 (5 bases). Trimming took 3 bases from V and 7 from J, leaving 16 bases between them. This CDR3 spans 15 amino acids. The V gene's germline CDR1 is DFQATT and CDR2 SNEGSKA (reference sequence). The chain's CDR3 is CSASPQGPRNSPLHF. The CDR3 DNA sequence: TGCAGTGCTAGTCCTCAGGGTCCAAGGAATTCACCCCTCCACTTT.

The chain employs TRBV7-2 and TRBJ2-2, with D perhaps TRBD1 (5 bases). Trimming left V 1 base short and J 8 bases short, with 14 bases between. The CDR3 loop spans 15 amino acids. Per the germline V gene, CDR1 is SGHTA and CDR2 is FQGNSA. The CDR3 protein is CASSLVGRARGELFF. The DNA of the CDR3 is TGTGCCAGCAGCTTAGTGGGCAGGGCGAGAGGGGAGCTGTTTTTT.

This clone was observed a handful of times. V gene TRBV6-5 combines with J gene TRBJ2-2, with no clear D. Germline-derived CDR1 and CDR2 are MNHEY and SVGAGI. The CDR3 has 14 residues. The ends were cut back, 2 bases at V and 7 bases at J, with 11 bases in the middle. The CDR3 DNA follows: TGTGCCAGCAGTTACAAGTGGTCTATCGGGGAGCTGTTTTTT. Protein: CASSYKWSIGELFF.

The rearrangement links TRBV6-5 to TRBJ1-2; 7 bases fit TRBD1. CDR1 is MNHEY, CDR2 SVGAGI, per germline. The CDR3 length is 15 residues. The ends lost 8 bases at V and 5 bases at J; junction bases unmatched: 14. CDR3 residues: CASLKGALDYYGYTF. CDR3 DNA sequence: TGTGCCAGCCTGAAGGGGGCGCTGGATTATTATGGCTACACCTTC.

The chain is built from TRBV3-1 (or the pseudogene TRBV3-2) and TRBJ1-5; D remains ambiguous. This CDR3 region has 13 residues. Germline V gives CDR1 LGHDT, CDR2 YNNKEL (reference sequence). V lost 3 bases to trimming and J lost 7 bases, with 10 bases between them. CDR3 protein: CASSHSPGQPQHF. DNA of the CDR3: TGTGCCAGCAGCCATTCCCCGGGACAGCCCCAGCATTTT.

The CDR3 nucleotides are TGCGCCAGCAGCTTATCAGCAGGAGGGGCCAACGTCCTGACTTTC. Protein sequence: CASSLSAGGANVLTF. The rearrangement uses TRBV5-1 and TRBJ2-6; no definite D call. V was cut by 2 bases and J by 4 bases, with 10 bases left in between. The CDR3 is 15 amino acids. Germline V gene data show CDR1 as SGHRS and CDR2 as YFSETQ. The full variable domain, its missing parts supplied by reference TRBV5-1 and TRBJ2-6, is KAGVTQTPRYLIKTRGQQVTLSCSPISGHRSVSWYQQTPGQGLQFLFEYFSETQRNKGNFPGRFSGRQFSNSRSEMNVSTLELGDSALYLCASSLSAGGANVLTFGAGSRLTVL.

The chain joins TRBV28 to TRBJ1-5, with 7 bases identical to TRBD1. Germline lookup yields CDR1 MDHEN and CDR2 SYDVKM. Trimming cost V 6 bases and J 5 bases; bases outside gene matches: 10. The CDR3 extends over 15 amino acids. The DNA for the CDR3 is TGTGCCAGCAGGACCCGGGACAGCCTTTATCAGCCCCAGCATTTT. Translation gives CASRTRDSLYQPQHF.

V and J are TRBV7-6 and TRBJ1-5, with D maybe TRBD1 (5 bases). The germline gives CDR1 SGHVS, CDR2 FNYEAQ. The germline V and J ends were trimmed by 1 base and 3 bases, with 19 bases remaining between them. The CDR3 has 18 residues. CDR3 DNA: TGTGCCAGCAGCTTAGTGCCGGGGGGGGATTTTTCCAATCAGCCCCAGCATTTT. Translated, it gives CASSLVPGGDFSNQPQHF.